Below are 12 T cell receptor beta chains sequenced from a single sample in a study of Ad26.COV2.S vaccination and SARS-CoV-2 variants. Indicated treatment: some 19 received Ad26.COV2.S at low or high dose, single or two shots; roughly 5 received placebo; per-sample allocation not given. Samples were taken on day 63 after the first vaccine or placebo injection. Assay: immunoSEQ multiplex PCR; the TCRdb copy retains only in-frame clones and omits some. Of hundreds of thousands of clones detected, around 89% appear once; the ten largest clones hold 6.4%. Sequencing was performed on peripheral blood, taken in a trial of Ad26.COV2.S vaccine versus placebo. The receptors come from a person between 18 and 65 years old who received the Ad26.COV2.S COVID-19 vaccine or a placebo.

This chain connects TRBV6-5 to TRBJ2-7; TRBD1 matches at 7 bases. Germline V gene data show CDR1 as MNHEY and CDR2 as SVGAGI. Germline trimming cut 7 bases from V and 0 bases from J; bases unmatched to any gene: 3. This CDR3 has 13 amino acids. The CDR3 DNA follows: TGTGCCAGCACCCGGGACAGCTCCTACGAGCAGTACTTC. Residues: CASTRDSSYEQYF.

The J gene is TRBJ2-7, the V gene TRBV7-9; no reliable D call. Trimming pared 7 bases from V and 5 bases from J, leaving 18 bases between. The CDR3 extends over 14 amino acids. The germline CDR1 and CDR2 sequences are SEHNR and FQNEAQ (reference sequence). CDR3 DNA: TGTGCCAGCACCCAACAGAATCACTTCGACGAGCAGTACTTC. Residues: CASTQQNHFDEQYF.

J is TRBJ1-2 and V is TRBV4-1; maybe TRBD1 (5 bases). The CDR3 is 20 amino acids. CDR1 and CDR2 from the germline V gene are MGHRA and YSYEKL. Trimming pared 1 base from V and 1 base from J, leaving 25 bases between. The CDR3 DNA reads TGCGCCAGCAGCCAAGGAAGGTTCGGGGCAGGGAGGTCCCTTAACTATGGCTACACCTTC. Translation: CASSQGRFGAGRSLNYGYTF.

J is TRBJ2-1 and V is TRBV24-1; D not certain. The CDR3 covers 13 residues. Germline assignment: CDR1 KGHDR and CDR2 SFDVKD. V was pared by 4 bases and J by 9 bases, with 12 bases between. CDR3 sequence: CATSDPPASEQFF. As DNA, the CDR3 is TGTGCCACCAGTGACCCCCCAGCCAGTGAGCAGTTCTTC.

The chain combines TRBV13 with TRBJ2-3, with a tentative D call TRBD1 (6 bases). This CDR3 is 15 amino acids long. CDR1 is PRHDT and CDR2 is FYEKMQ in the germline V gene (reference sequence). Trimming took off 0 bases at V and 1 base at J, with 8 bases between the two ends. In DNA, the CDR3 is TGTGCCAGCAGCTTAGGCCGGACAGGCACAGATACGCAGTATTTT. It is translated as CASSLGRTGTDTQYF.

The J gene is TRBJ2-7, the V gene TRBV7-2, with TRBD1 matching over 8 bases. CDR3 length equals 16 residues. Per germline, CDR1 SGHTA and CDR2 FQGNSA. V dropped 1 base and J dropped 3; count of bases not matched to a gene: 8. CDR3 residues: CASSLEGTGLFYEQYF. The CDR3 nucleotides read TGTGCCAGCAGCTTAGAAGGGACAGGCCTTTTCTACGAGCAGTACTTC.

This rearrangement joins TRBV30 to TRBJ1-1; the D gene is possibly TRBD1 (6 bases). V was cut by 3 bases and J by 5 bases, with 16 bases left in between. The CDR3 has 14 residues. In germline, CDR1 is GTSNPN, CDR2 SVGIG (reference sequence). This chain's CDR3 is CAWRFIRGGTEAFF. The CDR3 region has the DNA TGTGCCTGGAGATTTATACGAGGGGGGACTGAAGCTTTCTTT. The whole variable domain, remainder taken from reference TRBV30 and TRBJ1-1, is SQTIHQWPATLVQPVGSPLSLECTVEGTSNPNLYWYRQAAGRGLQLLFYSVGIGQISSEVPQNLSASRPQDRQFILSSKKLLLSDSGFYLCAWRFIRGGTEAFFGQGTRLTVV.

The chain joins TRBV5-4 to TRBJ2-2, with 11 nucleotides matching TRBD2. The germline V gene has CDR1 SGHNT and CDR2 YYREEE (reference sequence). This CDR3 is built from 17 residues. The junction had 6 bases not matched to a gene; V was cut back by 5 bases and J by 0 bases. CDR3 amino acids: CASRLGTSGPNTGELFF. The CDR3 coding sequence is TGTGCCAGCAGACTCGGGACTAGCGGACCGAACACCGGGGAGCTGTTTTTT.

The V call is TRBV7-7, the J call TRBJ2-2, with D possibly TRBD1 on 6 matching bases. CDR3 length: 16 residues. Germline V CDR1 and CDR2: SSHAT, FNYEAQ (reference sequence). V gave up 6 bases and J gave up 0 bases, with 14 bases separating them. The CDR3 region is CASSQLQGSNTGELFF. The CDR3 DNA reads as TGTGCCAGCAGTCAATTACAGGGATCGAACACCGGGGAGCTGTTTTTT. Looking up the rest from reference TRBV7-7 and TRBJ2-2 gives the full variable domain: GAGVSQSPRYKVTKRGQDVTLRCDPISSHATLYWYQQALGQGPEFLTYFNYEAQPDKSGLPSDRFSAERPEGSISTLTIQRTEQRDSAMYRCASSQLQGSNTGELFFGEGSRLTVL.

The chain couples TRBV5-4 to TRBJ1-1; TRBD1 is a possible D gene (6 bases). Trimming pared 5 bases from V and 0 bases from J, leaving 17 bases between. The CDR3 spans 16 residues. Per germline, CDR1 SGHNT and CDR2 YYREEE (reference sequence). The chain's CDR3 is CASRQTQGSLNTEAFF. The DNA of the CDR3 is TGTGCCAGCAGACAGACACAGGGTTCTTTGAACACTGAAGCTTTCTTT.

The chain is built from TRBV3-1 (or the pseudogene TRBV3-2) and TRBJ1-1; D unclear. The CDR3 runs 14 residues. Germline V CDR1 and CDR2: LGHDT, YNNKEL (reference sequence). The V end was cut by 4 bases, the J end by 3 bases, with 12 bases between. CDR3 sequence: CASSPSSVDTEAFF. The CDR3, as DNA: TGTGCCAGCAGCCCCAGCTCGGTGGACACTGAAGCTTTCTTT.

The chain joins TRBV30 to TRBJ1-4; TRBD1 matches at 8 bases. This CDR3 is built from 17 residues. The trim removed 3 bases at V and 0 bases at J, leaving 9 bases unmatched. CDR1 and CDR2 from the germline V gene are GTSNPN and SVGIG (reference sequence). In DNA form, the CDR3 reads TGTGCCTGGAGAGGCAGGGGGCAATTTTCAACTAATGAAAAACTGTTTTTT. Amino acids: CAWRGRGQFSTNEKLFF.